This TCR beta chain was sequenced for a study of cytomegalovirus exposure and HLA in healthy donors. Whole-study findings and limits: An analysis done earlier found most TCR beta V segments productive about 87% or about 30% of the time.

V was cut by 1 base and J by 4 bases, with 8 bases left in between. This CDR3 has 15 residues. CDR1 is SGHTA and CDR2 is FQGNSA in the germline V gene. Remarks on this clone: Its target is not known.

PCR used 60 Vbeta primers and 13 Jbeta primers. Sequencing used immunoSEQ multiplex PCR; TCRdb keeps in-frame clones, though not all of them. The table includes roughly 130,000 clones, approximately 80% detected once. The gene calls are TRBV7-2 and TRBJ1-6; the D gene is possibly TRBD1 (6 bases). The TCR originated in a male donor in good health and CMV-seropositive. Input material: PBMCs. CDR3 in amino acids: CASSLGQGYNSPLHF. The CDR3 DNA follows: TGTGCCAGCAGCTTAGGGCAGGGGTATAATTCACCCCTCCACTTT.